Below, 28 T cell receptor beta chains from the same sample are listed, as sequenced in a study of shared clonotypes between healthy human individuals. Here immunoSEQ multiplex PCR was the method, and the copy in TCRdb shows in-frame clones only, minus some. The table lists just over 2,000,000 clones, roughly 95% of them singletons. The sequencing sample was made of naive CD4+ T cells sorted from blood. Indicated subset: CD45RA+ positively selected. These receptors were collected from a man aged 18 to 30 in good health.

The chain recombines TRBV6-6 with TRBJ1-2; D is uncertain. This CDR3 contains 15 residues. V was cut by 7 bases and J by 5 bases, with 20 bases left in between. The V gene's germline CDR1 is MNHNY and CDR2 SVGAGI (reference sequence). The CDR3 region is CASIPNANLGYGYTF. For the CDR3, the DNA is TGTGCCAGCATTCCCAATGCGAATCTCGGGTATGGCTACACCTTC.

The V call is TRBV6-1, the J call TRBJ1-1; D not certain. The CDR3 is 14 residues long. CDR1 and CDR2 from the germline V gene are MNHNS and SASEGT. Trimming removed 2 bases at V and 5 bases at J, with 12 bases between. The CDR3, as DNA: TGTGCCAGCAGTGAATTTGTGGGGAAAACTGAAGCTTTCTTT. It specifies CASSEFVGKTEAFF.

J is TRBJ2-5 and V is TRBV27; TRBD1 agrees at 8 bases. Unmatched junction bases numbered 7, after V lost 5 bases and J lost 5 bases. This CDR3 is 14 amino acids long. From germline, CDR1 is MNHEY and CDR2 SMNVEV (reference sequence). CDR3 in DNA: TGTGCCAGCAGTGACAGGGGACCTGGGGAGACCCAGTACTTC. Its protein is CASSDRGPGETQYF.

The V gene is TRBV9, the J gene TRBJ2-1; the match to TRBD2 covers 7 bases. CDR1 is SGDLS and CDR2 is YYNGEE in the germline V gene. The CDR3 is made up of 16 amino acids. The V and J ends lost 0 bases and 6 bases, in that order; junction bases with no gene match: 9. CDR3 in DNA: TGTGCCAGCAGCGTAGGCGGACCGGGACTACGCAATGAGCAGTTCTTC. Translated, it gives CASSVGGPGLRNEQFF.

This sequence joins TRBV30 and TRBJ2-7, with 9 bases identical to TRBD1. CDR1 GTSNPN and CDR2 SVGIG come from the germline V gene (reference sequence). The CDR3 runs 15 residues. V was clipped by 1 base and J by 4 bases; unmatched bases: 8. In DNA, the CDR3 is TGTGCCTGGAGTGCATCCGGGACAGGGAGGTACGAGCAGTACTTC. Translated, it gives CAWSASGTGRYEQYF.

This rearrangement joins TRBV18 to TRBJ2-3; D perhaps matches TRBD2 (6 bases). With 6 bases removed from V and 0 bases from J, the gap between germline ends came to 13 bases. The CDR3 loop spans 15 amino acids. Looked up from germline, CDR1 is KGHSH and CDR2 is LQKENI. CDR3 nucleotide sequence: TGTGCCAGCTCTGATAGGAGGGATAGCACAGATACGCAGTATTTT. It codes for CASSDRRDSTDTQYF. Variable domain in full (rest from reference TRBV18 and TRBJ2-3): NAGVMQNPRHLVRRRGQEARLRCSPMKGHSHVYWYRQLPEEGLKFMVYLQKENIIDESGMPKERFSAEFPKEGPSILRIQQVVRGDSAAYFCASSDRRDSTDTQYFGPGTRLTVL.

The V gene is TRBV4-1, the J gene TRBJ2-1; 9 bases line up with TRBD2. Trimming cost V 0 bases and J 1 base; bases outside gene matches: 7. Germline loops: CDR1 MGHRA, CDR2 YSYEKL. The CDR3 covers 18 residues. The CDR3 reads CASSQDVLAGFSYNEQFF. CDR3 bases: TGCGCCAGCAGCCAAGACGTACTAGCGGGTTTTTCCTACAATGAGCAGTTCTTC.

The chain is built from TRBV5-4 and TRBJ1-3; 7 bases match TRBD1. CDR3 length equals 14 residues. Unmatched junction bases numbered 0, after V lost 3 bases and J lost 0 bases. Germline CDR1 is SGHNT and CDR2 is YYREEE (reference sequence). CDR3 protein: CASSSGGSGNTIYF. The CDR3, as DNA: TGTGCCAGCAGCTCAGGGGGCTCTGGAAACACCATATATTTT.

The genes are TRBV2 and TRBJ1-5; TRBD1 matches at 9 bases. Losses at the gene ends were 6 bases for V and 2 bases for J; bases not matched to a gene: 5. This CDR3 is built from 15 residues. Germline-derived CDR1 and CDR2 are SNHLY and FYNNEI. CDR3 region: CASSPGQGGNQPQHF. In DNA form, the CDR3 reads TGTGCCAGCAGCCCGGGACAGGGAGGCAATCAGCCCCAGCATTTT.

The CDR3 region has the DNA TGCGCCAGCTATCTTCACGGGAACTTAGGGTCTACTGAAGCTTTCTTT. It is translated as CASYLHGNLGSTEAFF. V and J are TRBV5-1 and TRBJ1-1; unclear D gene. V gave up 7 bases and J gave up 5 bases, with 24 bases separating them. CDR3 length: 16 amino acids. Germline V gene sequence: CDR1 SGHRS, CDR2 YFSETQ.

The chain carries TRBV6-1 and TRBJ1-2; perhaps TRBD1 as D (6 bases). The CDR3 runs 13 residues. Trimming took off 2 bases at V and 4 bases at J, with 8 bases between the two ends. Per the germline V gene, CDR1 is MNHNS and CDR2 is SASEGT. As DNA, the CDR3 is TGTGCCAGCAGTGAATCAGGGGTCTATGGCTACACCTTC. Translation gives CASSESGVYGYTF.

The V call is TRBV2, the J call TRBJ1-5; 7 nucleotides agree with TRBD1. The ends lost 2 bases at V and 6 bases at J; junction bases unmatched: 7. CDR1 and CDR2 from the germline V gene are SNHLY and FYNNEI. This CDR3 contains 15 residues. The CDR3 coding sequence is TGTGCCAGCAGTGAAAGGGGGCTAGGGCTTCAGCCCCAGCATTTT. Translated, it gives CASSERGLGLQPQHF.

Details on this clone: Different DNA sequences within this sample yield the same CDR3. The rearrangement joins TRBV15 to TRBJ1-4, with D uncertain. In germline, CDR1 is LNHNV, CDR2 YYDKDF (reference sequence). The V end lost 1 base, the J end lost 7 bases, and 4 bases lay between the germline ends. The length of the CDR3 is 12 residues. This CDR3 is CATSRVREKLFF. The CDR3 DNA sequence: TGTGCCACCAGCAGAGTCCGTGAAAAACTGTTTTTT.

The chain recombines TRBV9 with TRBJ2-2; D is possibly TRBD1 (6 bases). Germline CDR1 SGDLS, CDR2 YYNGEE. CDR3 length: 13 residues. The V end lost 3 bases, the J end lost 6 bases, and 9 bases lay between the germline ends. This CDR3 is CASSGRQAGELFF. CDR3 bases: TGTGCCAGCAGCGGGCGACAGGCCGGGGAGCTGTTTTTT.

CDR3 sequence: CAWRAPGTGDYGYTF. CDR3 sequence (DNA): TGTGCCTGGAGGGCCCCCGGGACAGGGGACTATGGCTACACCTTC. This sequence joins TRBV30 and TRBJ1-2, with 10 bases lining up with TRBD1. V shed 3 bases and J 3 bases; nucleotides not matched to a gene: 7. The CDR3 has 15 residues. Germline CDR1 reads GTSNPN; CDR2 reads SVGIG (reference sequence). Based on the CDR3 plus reference TRBV30 and TRBJ1-2, the full variable domain is SQTIHQWPATLVQPVGSPLSLECTVEGTSNPNLYWYRQAAGRGLQLLFYSVGIGQISSEVPQNLSASRPQDRQFILSSKKLLLSDSGFYLCAWRAPGTGDYGYTFGSGTRLTVV.

Of note for this clone: At one end the junction does not follow the germline gene, possibly because of a read error. V gene TRBV18 combines with J gene TRBJ2-7, with 11 bases matching TRBD2. Germline CDR1 reads KGHSH; CDR2 reads LQKENI. The CDR3 covers 16 residues. The DNA for the CDR3 is TGTGCCAGCTCACCTACCCTAGCGGGAGGAACCTACGGGCAGTACTTC. It specifies CASSPTLAGGTYGQYF.

The chain carries TRBV15 and TRBJ1-4; D not certain. The CDR3 contains 15 residues. Deletions cut 0 bases from V and 6 bases from J, with 11 bases between. Germline CDR1 is LNHNV and CDR2 is YYDKDF (reference sequence). The CDR3 reads CATSRDPNIYEKLFF. The DNA of the CDR3 is TGTGCCACCAGCAGAGATCCTAACATTTATGAAAAACTGTTTTTT.

The chain links TRBV5-1 to TRBJ2-1; TRBD1 aligns across 7 bases. Germline CDR1 and CDR2: SGHRS and YFSETQ. With V trimmed by 2 bases and J by 16 bases, 6 bases remained unmatched. CDR3 length equals 11 residues. The CDR3 region has the DNA TGCGCCAGCAGCTTAGAGGGGGCCAGCTTCTTC. Translated: CASSLEGASFF.

The rearrangement uses TRBV6-1 and TRBJ1-6, with no clear D. The CDR3 is 14 amino acids. V dropped 4 bases and J dropped 11 bases, with 15 bases sitting between them. Germline CDR1 and CDR2: MNHNS and SASEGT. Here the CDR3 DNA reads TGTGCCAGCAGTGCTGGAGGTGTGGTGGCACCCCTCCACTTT. It codes for CASSAGGVVAPLHF.

The V and J genes are TRBV5-1 and TRBJ2-1; D is perhaps TRBD1 (5 bases). Germline V lookup: CDR1 SGHRS, CDR2 YFSETQ. Trimming removed 4 bases at V and 8 bases at J, with 19 bases between. This CDR3 region has 15 residues. This CDR3 is CASSRPDTVLDEQFF. The CDR3, as DNA: TGCGCCAGCAGCCGGCCGGACACCGTTTTAGATGAGCAGTTCTTC.

This clone appeared a single time. The V gene is TRBV11-2, the J gene TRBJ1-5, with 7 bases identical to TRBD1. The CDR3 runs to 17 residues. Germline trimming cut 0 bases from V and 6 bases from J; bases unmatched to any gene: 11. CDR1 SGHAT and CDR2 FQNNGV come from the germline V gene. The CDR3 DNA is TGTGCCAGCAGCTTAGATCGACAGGGCGTCCTCGCTCAGCCCCAGCATTTT. Residues: CASSLDRQGVLAQPQHF.

V gene TRBV30 combines with J gene TRBJ1-5; 7 nucleotides agree with TRBD1. J lost 1 base, V lost 2 bases, and 5 bases had no gene match. This CDR3 region has 15 residues. Germline-derived CDR1 and CDR2 are GTSNPN and SVGIG (reference sequence). In DNA form, the CDR3 reads TGTGCCTGGAGTCGACAGGGAGGGAGCAATCAGCCCCAGCATTTT. It yields the protein CAWSRQGGSNQPQHF.

V is TRBV30 and J is TRBJ2-2, with a tentative D call TRBD2 (6 bases). From germline, CDR1 is GTSNPN and CDR2 SVGIG (reference sequence). This CDR3 is built from 12 residues. Deletions cut 4 bases from V and 5 bases from J, with 8 bases between. The CDR3 sequence is CAWTRGTGELFF. As DNA, the CDR3 is TGTGCCTGGACCCGGGGGACCGGGGAGCTGTTTTTT. Variable domain in full (rest from reference TRBV30 and TRBJ2-2): SQTIHQWPATLVQPVGSPLSLECTVEGTSNPNLYWYRQAAGRGLQLLFYSVGIGQISSEVPQNLSASRPQDRQFILSSKKLLLSDSGFYLCAWTRGTGELFFGEGSRLTVL.

As to this clone: This CDR3 is also generated by other DNA sequences in the sample. V and J are TRBV18 and TRBJ2-3; TRBD2 matches 9 bases. The CDR3 is made up of 15 amino acids. Per germline, CDR1 KGHSH and CDR2 LQKENI. V dropped 3 bases and J dropped 0; count of bases not matched to a gene: 1. The CDR3 nucleotides are TGTGCCAGCTCACCCGGACTAGCGAGCACAGATACGCAGTATTTT. This translates into CASSPGLASTDTQYF.

This chain's CDR3 is CASIRNTEAFF. The CDR3 DNA follows: TGTGCCAGCATTCGGAACACTGAAGCTTTCTTT. The genes are TRBV6-1 and TRBJ1-1, with D unclear. The V end lost 7 bases, the J end lost 1 base, and 4 bases lay between the germline ends. This CDR3 has 11 residues. Germline CDR1 is MNHNS and CDR2 is SASEGT.

The CDR3 coding sequence is TGCGCCAGCAGCCAAGCGAGCGGGCCCTACAATGAGCAGTTCTTC. It encodes CASSQASGPYNEQFF. This sequence joins TRBV4-3 and TRBJ2-1, with D perhaps TRBD2 (6 bases). Trimming cost V 1 base and J 2 bases, with 9 bases left between them. This CDR3 is built from 15 residues. CDR1 and CDR2 from the germline V gene are LGHNA and YSLEER.

The gene calls are TRBV7-9 and TRBJ2-7; D gene uncertain. The CDR3 spans 15 residues. V lost 5 bases and J lost 1, with 15 bases in between. Germline V gene sequence: CDR1 SEHNR, CDR2 FQNEAQ (reference sequence). CDR3 bases: TGTGCCAGCAGCGCAGAGTGGGCCGGATCCTACGAGCAGTACTTC. This sequence encodes CASSAEWAGSYEQYF.

The V gene is TRBV4-1, the J gene TRBJ2-3; 7 nucleotides match TRBD2. V lost 8 bases to trimming and J lost 2 bases; unmatched junction nucleotides: 10. This CDR3 is 15 amino acids long. Per germline, CDR1 MGHRA and CDR2 YSYEKL. CDR3 loop: CASRRASGLTDTQYF. The CDR3 DNA follows: TGCGCCAGCCGGCGGGCTAGCGGACTCACAGATACGCAGTATTTT.